This T cell receptor (beta chain) was captured in a study of blood T cell repertoires in COVID-19. Study context: From T cells, B-cell-depleted T cells, or PBMCs came the material, which was cDNA or gDNA.

Seattle researchers signed up patients amid active infection and tracked them longitudinally. The germline gives CDR1 KGHDR, CDR2 SFDVKD. CDR3 length: 14 amino acids. With 11 bases clipped from V and 6 bases from J, the junction kept 10 bases outside the gene matches. Original methodology: It was from reference gene primer amplification that nucleated cell counts were estimated. This table comes from immunoSEQ multiplex PCR, and its TCRdb copy is limited to in-frame clones, with some not included. V, J and clone size were drawn from that table, and D and trimming were deduced from the DNA. This table holds under 350,000 clones, around nine tenths found once.

The TCR comes from a woman under 40 with COVID-19, enrolled during active disease. Specimen: peripheral blood. The gene calls are TRBV24-1 and TRBJ2-1, with TRBD1 matching 9 bases. The CDR3 coding sequence is TGTGCCAGCGCCGGGACAGGGTTATCCAATGAGCAGTTCTTC. It is translated as CASAGTGLSNEQFF.